This TCR beta chain is from a study of cytomegalovirus exposure and HLA in healthy donors. Broader study findings: Among TCR beta chains of equal frequency, HLA-associated ones were more clonally expanded in a later analysis.

PCR employed 60 Vbeta and 13 Jbeta primers. Generated by immunoSEQ multiplex PCR, the TCRdb table keeps only in-frame clones and is missing some. The data show around 130,000 clones, around 69% seen once. In this sample, this clone turned up a few times. The antigen remains unidentified. This clonotype was obtained from a woman aged 40 to 50 in good health and CMV-seropositive. The source material was PBMCs.

CDR3 coding DNA: TGTGCCAGTAGTAGGTCCCAGGGCAACACTGAAGCTTTCTTT. Translated: CASSRSQGNTEAFF. The V call is TRBV19, the J call TRBJ1-1; tentatively, D is TRBD1 (5 bases). V lost 4 bases to trimming and J lost 2 bases, with 11 bases between them. The CDR3 loop spans 14 amino acids. The germline V gene has CDR1 LNHDA and CDR2 SQIVND (reference sequence).